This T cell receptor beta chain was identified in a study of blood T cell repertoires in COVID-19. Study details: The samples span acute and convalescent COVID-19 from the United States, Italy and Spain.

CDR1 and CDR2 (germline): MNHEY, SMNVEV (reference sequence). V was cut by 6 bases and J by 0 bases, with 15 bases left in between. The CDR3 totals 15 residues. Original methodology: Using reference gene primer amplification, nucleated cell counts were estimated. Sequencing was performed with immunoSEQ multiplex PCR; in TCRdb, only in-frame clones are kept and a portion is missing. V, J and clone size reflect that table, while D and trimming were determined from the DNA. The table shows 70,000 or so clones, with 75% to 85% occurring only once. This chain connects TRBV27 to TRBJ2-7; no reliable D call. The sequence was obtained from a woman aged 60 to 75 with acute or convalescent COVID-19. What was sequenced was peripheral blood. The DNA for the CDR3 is TGTGCCAGCAGCCCGACGGGTACGGTCTCCTACGAGCAGTACTTC. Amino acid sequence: CASSPTGTVSYEQYF.